The 20 T cell receptor beta chains below all came from one sample that was sequenced in a study of T cell repertoires in cytomegalovirus infection. No antigen has been assigned to these receptors. TCRdb analysed the reads with MiXCR anew, one entry per CDR3 protein. The sample holds 90,000 to 110,000 distinct CDR3 sequences, less than 30% seen once. Sequenced here: CD8+ T cells from cultured PBMCs, sampled from culture after CMV antigen stimulation. Receptors were obtained from a human donor in good health (CMV status not recorded). Some clones in this sample may be carry-over from other donors' samples.

V is TRBV6-6 and J is TRBJ1-1; the D is unclear. Trimming left V 2 bases short and J 10 bases short, with 14 bases between. In germline, CDR1 is MNHNY, CDR2 SVGAGI (reference sequence). CDR3 size: 13 residues. CDR3 region: CASSYREGKGAFF. The CDR3 nucleotides read TGTGCCAGCAGTTACAGGGAAGGAAAAGGAGCTTTCTTT.

This clonotype was observed a handful of times. V gene TRBV20-1 combines with J gene TRBJ2-7, with 11 bases identical to TRBD1. The CDR3 has 18 amino acids. In germline, CDR1 is DFQATT, CDR2 SNEGSKA (reference sequence). V gave up 0 bases and J gave up 3 bases; unmatched junction bases: 13. The CDR3: CSARDSGTRDRGNYEQYF. CDR3 in DNA: TGCAGTGCTAGAGATTCGGGTACCAGGGACAGGGGGAACTACGAGCAGTACTTC.

Many counts were recorded for this clonotype. This chain links TRBV10-3 with TRBJ1-1, with unresolved D. CDR1 is ENHRY and CDR2 is SYGVKD in the germline V gene. The CDR3 is 12 residues long. Between the trimmed V and J ends, which lost 10 bases and 1 base, there was a span of 10 bases. In DNA, the CDR3 is TGTGCCACAGTAGATACGAACACTGAAGCTTTCTTT. Its translation: CATVDTNTEAFF.

This clonotype was found many times. The chain recombines TRBV7-8 with TRBJ1-1, with 11 bases identical to TRBD1. This CDR3 spans 17 amino acids. The trim removed 3 bases at V and 3 bases at J, leaving 9 bases unmatched. Germline assignment: CDR1 SGHVS and CDR2 FQNEAQ. This chain's CDR3 is CASSFIGTGGRDTEAFF. In DNA form, the CDR3 reads TGTGCCAGCAGCTTTATCGGGACAGGGGGTCGGGACACTGAAGCTTTCTTT.

In regard to this clonotype: This may be a read error, as it is one base from a much larger clone. The chain combines TRBV6-5 with TRBJ1-5; the D gene is possibly TRBD1 (5 bases). The DNA end favors TRBJ2-3, so the J call may be wrong. Germline V gene data show CDR1 as MNHEY and CDR2 as SVGAGI. The CDR3 has 15 residues. The CDR3: CASSPLSGLNQPQYF. The CDR3 region has the DNA TGTGCCAGCAGTCCACTCTCAGGGCTCAATCAGCCCCAGTATTTT.

This chain links TRBV5-6 with TRBJ2-5; TRBD1 matches 10 bases. This CDR3 has 14 residues. Germline V CDR1 and CDR2: SGHDT, YYEEEE. Unmatched junction bases numbered 6, after V lost 5 bases and J lost 5 bases. The CDR3 DNA sequence: TGTGCCAGCAGTCACGGGACAGGGGACGAGACCCAGTACTTC. Translating it yields CASSHGTGDETQYF.

This chain connects TRBV6-5 to TRBJ1-6; 9 positions match TRBD1. The germline V gene has CDR1 MNHEY and CDR2 SVGAGI. Trimming took 4 bases from V and 13 from J; bases not matched to a gene: 11. The CDR3 extends over 15 amino acids. CDR3 coding DNA: TGTGCCAGCAGTTCCCAGGGACAGGGAATTATCCCCCTCCACTTT. Amino acid sequence: CASSSQGQGIIPLHF.

Many counts were recorded for this clonotype. This chain joins TRBV4-1 and TRBJ2-1; no reliable D call. V shed 3 bases and J shed 8 bases, with 11 bases lying between them. Germline CDR1 and CDR2: MGHRA and YSYEKL. The CDR3 consists of 13 residues. CDR3 coding DNA: TGCGCCAGCAGCCACCTCTTGGAACATGAGCAGTTCTTC. Translated, it gives CASSHLLEHEQFF.

This rearrangement joins TRBV7-3 to TRBJ2-5; possibly TRBD1 for D (5 bases). CDR1 and CDR2 (germline): SGHTA, FQGTGA. V shed 4 bases and J shed 4 bases, with 10 bases lying between them. The CDR3 totals 13 residues. DNA for the CDR3: TGTGCCAGCAGCTCCACCCAGGGAGAGACCCAGTACTTC. Its protein is CASSSTQGETQYF.

At least ten counts were recorded for this clonotype. The rearrangement links TRBV7-9 to TRBJ1-1; TRBD1 is a possible D gene (5 bases). The germline V and J ends were trimmed by 3 bases and 1 base, with 9 bases remaining between them. The CDR3 loop spans 14 amino acids. Germline assignment: CDR1 SEHNR and CDR2 FQNEAQ (reference sequence). The CDR3 spells CASSLAGTNTEAFF. Written as DNA, the CDR3 is TGTGCCAGCAGCTTGGCAGGGACGAACACTGAAGCTTTCTTT.

This clonotype was recorded at least ten times. The rearrangement uses TRBV7-2 and TRBJ1-1; D remains unclear. The CDR3 has 13 residues. Germline assignment: CDR1 SGHTA and CDR2 FQGNSA. The V end was cut by 6 bases, the J end by 6 bases, with 14 bases between. DNA for the CDR3: TGTGCCAGCAGACCCCATGAGGGTCCTGAAGCTTTCTTT. Encoded protein: CASRPHEGPEAFF.

The V call is TRBV19, the J call TRBJ2-2; possible D gene TRBD1, 6 bases. CDR1 is LNHDA and CDR2 is SQIVND in the germline V gene (reference sequence). The CDR3 has 12 residues. Trimming cost V 9 bases and J 7 bases, with 12 bases left between them. The CDR3: CASLRGNGELFF. The CDR3 bases are TGTGCCAGCCTAAGGGGGAACGGGGAGCTGTTTTTT.

The V and J genes are TRBV4-1 and TRBJ1-1, with D hard to call. Trimming cost V 0 bases and J 5 bases, with 13 bases left between them. The germline V gene encodes CDR1 MGHRA and CDR2 YSYEKL. This CDR3 spans 15 amino acids. CDR3 region: CASSQEATLRTEAFF. CDR3 sequence (DNA): TGCGCCAGCAGCCAAGAGGCGACCTTGAGGACTGAAGCTTTCTTT.

V and J are TRBV5-6 and TRBJ2-5; 8 bases fit TRBD2. Germline loops: CDR1 SGHDT, CDR2 YYEEEE. This CDR3 has 14 residues. The junction had 1 base not matched to a gene; V was cut back by 0 bases and J by 3 bases. CDR3: CASSLVGGEETQYF. DNA of the CDR3: TGTGCCAGCAGCTTGGTCGGGGGGGAAGAGACCCAGTACTTC.

This clonotype occurred a few times. The chain has TRBV24-1 and TRBJ1-4; D perhaps matches TRBD1 (6 bases). This CDR3 spans 16 amino acids. CDR1 is KGHDR and CDR2 is SFDVKD in the germline V gene. The germline V and J ends were trimmed by 10 bases and 6 bases, with 23 bases remaining between them. The DNA for the CDR3 is TGTGCCACGGACAGATCAGAGTGTCAATCTTATGAAAAACTGTTTTTT. This sequence encodes CATDRSECQSYEKLFF.

The chain combines TRBV6-2 or TRBV6-3 with TRBJ1-2; TRBD1 might be the D (6 bases). V lost 1 base, J lost 13 bases, and 19 bases lay in between. The CDR3 contains 14 residues. Germline V gives CDR1 MNHEY, CDR2 SVGEGT. The CDR3 DNA reads as TGTGCCAGCAGTTACTGGGTGACTTCGGACAGTCTCACCTTC. This codes for CASSYWVTSDSLTF.

This chain's CDR3 is CASSLPRTPYNEQFF. CDR3 sequence (DNA): TGTGCCAGCAGCCTTCCCCGGACACCTTACAATGAGCAGTTCTTC. This chain connects TRBV11-2 to TRBJ2-1; D may be TRBD1 (5 bases). The V gene lost 5 bases and the J gene lost 4 bases, with 15 bases spanning the gap. The CDR3 has 15 residues. Germline CDR1 SGHAT, CDR2 FQNNGV.

The CDR3 sequence: CASSSGTDYEQYF. The CDR3, as DNA: TGTGCCAGCAGTAGCGGGACAGACTACGAGCAGTACTTC. The chain is built from TRBV28 and TRBJ2-7; D is possibly TRBD1 or TRBD2 (7 bases each). The germline gives CDR1 MDHEN, CDR2 SYDVKM. Trimming removed 5 bases at V and 3 bases at J, with 11 bases between. The length of the CDR3 is 13 residues. The full variable domain, with the rest looked up from reference TRBV28 and TRBJ2-7, is DVKVTQSSRYLVKRTGEKVFLECVQDMDHENMFWYRQDPGLGLRLIYFSYDVKMKEKGDIPEGYSVSREKKERFSLILESASTNQTSMYLCASSSGTDYEQYFGPGTRLTVT.

This clonotype was counted only a few times. The chain links TRBV4-1 to TRBJ1-1; possibly TRBD1 for D (5 bases). Germline assignment: CDR1 MGHRA and CDR2 YSYEKL. The CDR3 has 15 amino acids. Trimming shortened V by 0 bases and J by 1 base, and 9 bases separated the two germline ends. The CDR3 DNA reads as TGCGCCAGCAGCCAAGAAAGGGGCCGGAACACTGAAGCTTTCTTT. It yields the protein CASSQERGRNTEAFF.

Ten or more counts support this clonotype. The V call is TRBV7-9, the J call TRBJ2-1, with 9 bases fitting TRBD1. Germline CDR1 SEHNR, CDR2 FQNEAQ (reference sequence). Losses at the gene ends were 5 bases for V and 7 bases for J; bases not matched to a gene: 9. There are 15 residues in the CDR3. CDR3 DNA sequence: TGTGCCAGCAGCGCCGGGACAGGGATTAGGAATGAGCAGTTCTTC. Its protein product is CASSAGTGIRNEQFF.